This is a list of T cell receptor beta chains from one sample in a study of blood T cell repertoires in COVID-19. TCRdb keeps only in-frame clones here, not all; method: immunoSEQ multiplex PCR. The top ten hold around 2.7% of the sample, which has approximately 220,000 clones, 84% seen once. Sequenced material: peripheral blood. The receptors come from a woman under 40 who had recovered from COVID-19. Each CDR3 is given with its conserved first and last residue. A D gene is named only where the DNA matches it firmly. Clone size is given for some rows only: seen once, a few or many times, or a class if the clone is expanded.

cdr3_aa	cdr3_nt	clone_size	v_call	j_call	cdr3_length	d_call
CASSLEGNPMDMNSPLHF	TGCGCCAGCAGCTTGGAGGGGAACCCCATGGATATGAATTCACCCCTCCACTTT	-	TRBV5-1	TRBJ1-6	18	-
CASSASLGDRGYNEQFF	TGTGCCAGCAGCGCCTCCTTAGGGGACAGGGGATACAATGAGCAGTTCTTC	-	TRBV9	TRBJ2-1	17	TRBD1
CASSPGAYEQYF	TGTGCCAGCAGCCCCGGGGCCTACGAGCAGTACTTC	-	TRBV2	TRBJ2-7	12	-
CASRGLENEQFF	TGTGCCAGCAGAGGACTAGAGAATGAGCAGTTCTTC	-	TRBV9	TRBJ2-1	12	TRBD2
CASSFATKLFF	TGTGCCAGCAGCTTCGCAACAAAACTGTTTTTT	-	TRBV11-2	TRBJ1-4	11	-
CATSDFQNLETQYF	TGTGCCACCAGTGATTTCCAGAATCTTGAGACCCAGTACTTC	-	TRBV24-1	TRBJ2-5	14	-
CASSLAKTGGETQYF	TGTGCCAGCAGCTTAGCAAAGACAGGGGGGGAGACCCAGTACTTC	-	TRBV11-3	TRBJ2-5	15	TRBD1
CASSGQGANEQYF	TGTGCCAGCAGCGGACAGGGGGCCAACGAGCAGTACTTC	once	TRBV28	TRBJ2-7	13	TRBD1
CASSYGTGWSTEAFF	TGTGCCAGCAGTTATGGGACAGGGTGGAGCACTGAAGCTTTCTTT	-	TRBV6-6	TRBJ1-1	15	TRBD1
CASSLGLAGGTDTQYF	TGCGCCAGCAGCTTGGGGCTAGCGGGAGGAACAGATACGCAGTATTTT	once	TRBV5-1	TRBJ2-3	16	TRBD2
CASRGEGGSGKLFF	TGCGCCAGCAGGGGTGAAGGGGGCTCGGGAAAACTGTTTTTT	-	TRBV5-1	TRBJ1-4	14	TRBD1
CAIGTGVDETQYF	TGTGCCATCGGGACAGGGGTAGACGAGACCCAGTACTTC	-	TRBV19	TRBJ2-5	13	TRBD1
CASSTRQGADTQYF	TGTGCCAGTAGTACCCGACAGGGCGCAGATACGCAGTATTTT	-	TRBV19	TRBJ2-3	14	TRBD1
CASSRGGPEGGYTF	TGTGCCAGTAGTCGAGGGGGCCCGGAAGGAGGCTACACCTTC	-	TRBV19	TRBJ1-2	14	TRBD1
CASSFQGYEQYF	TGTGCCAGCAGCTTTCAGGGCTACGAGCAGTACTTC	-	TRBV11-2	TRBJ2-7	12	-
CASSLPPSGITQYF	TGTGCCAGCAGCTTACCTCCTAGCGGGATAACGCAGTACTTC	-	TRBV11-2	TRBJ2-7	14	TRBD2
CASSQGAEAFF	TGTGCCAGCAGCCAAGGGGCCGAAGCTTTCTTT	few	TRBV3-1/TRBV3-2	TRBJ1-1	11	-
CAGAPPYREGYTF	TGTGCCGGTGCCCCACCTTACAGGGAAGGCTACACCTTC	-	TRBV30	TRBJ1-2	13	-
CASSLAGVEYF	TGTGCCAGCAGTTTAGCGGGAGTGGAGTACTTC	-	TRBV12-3/TRBV12-4	TRBJ2-7	11	-
CASSQGQESSYNSPLHF	TGTGCCAGCAGTCAGGGACAGGAAAGCTCCTATAATTCACCCCTCCACTTT	-	TRBV5-6	TRBJ1-6	17	TRBD1
CASSATGANQPQHF	TGTGCCAGCAGCGCGACAGGGGCCAATCAGCCCCAGCATTTT	-	TRBV9	TRBJ1-5	14	TRBD1
CASDRNTAGELFF	TGTGCCAGCGATAGAAATACGGCCGGGGAGCTGTTTTTT	-	TRBV6-5	TRBJ2-2	13	-
CASRGGRGYTF	TGTGCCAGCAGGGGGGGGAGAGGCTACACCTTC	-	TRBV27	TRBJ1-2	11	-
CSAREGRGDTGELFF	TGCAGCGCGCGGGAGGGCAGGGGTGACACCGGGGAGCTGTTTTTT	-	TRBV29-1	TRBJ2-2	15	TRBD2
CASSLRGAELFF	TGTGCCAGCAGTTTAAGGGGCGCGGAGCTGTTTTTT	-	TRBV27	TRBJ2-2	12	-
CASSYGTGGKVQYF	TGTGCCAGCAGTTACGGGACAGGGGGTAAGGTTCAGTACTTC	once	TRBV6-5	TRBJ2-4	14	TRBD1
CASSQGVLYEQYF	TGCGCCAGCAGCCAAGGAGTATTATACGAGCAGTACTTC	-	TRBV4-1	TRBJ2-7	13	-
CASSLTVKTGGFEQYF	TGTGCCAGCAGCTTGACCGTTAAAACAGGGGGCTTCGAGCAGTACTTC	-	TRBV7-6	TRBJ2-7	16	TRBD1
CASSVNGGAFF	TGTGCCAGCAGTGTTAACGGGGGAGCTTTCTTT	-	TRBV28	TRBJ1-1	11	-
CASSLYSGRTEQYF	TGTGCCAGCAGTTTATATAGCGGGAGGACCGAGCAGTACTTC	few	TRBV27	TRBJ2-7	14	TRBD2
CASSGTSFYGYTF	TGTGCCAGCAGCGGGACTTCATTCTATGGCTACACCTTC	once	TRBV12-3/TRBV12-4	TRBJ1-2	13	-
CASSTGRREVWETQYF	TGTGCCAGCAGCACCGGGAGGAGGGAGGTTTGGGAGACCCAGTACTTC	-	TRBV28	TRBJ2-5	16	TRBD2
CSAGHGEKLFF	TGCAGTGCGGGGCACGGGGAAAAACTGTTTTTT	-	TRBV20-1	TRBJ1-4	11	-
CASSPQANTEAFF	TGTGCCAGCTCACCTCAAGCGAACACTGAAGCTTTCTTT	many	TRBV18	TRBJ1-1	13	-
CASRGLAGKREQYF	TGTGCCAGCAGAGGACTAGCGGGAAAGAGGGAGCAGTACTTC	many	TRBV6-5	TRBJ2-7	14	TRBD2
CASSLFGRSDKNIQYF	TGTGCCAGCAGCTTATTCGGGAGGAGTGACAAAAACATTCAGTACTTC	-	TRBV7-9	TRBJ2-4	16	TRBD2
CASSIGSGQYNEQFF	TGTGCCAGTAGTATAGGTAGCGGTCAATACAATGAGCAGTTCTTC	-	TRBV19	TRBJ2-1	15	-
CASSPGQGTEQYF	TGTGCCAGCAGTCCGGGACAGGGAACCGAGCAGTACTTC	many	TRBV28	TRBJ2-7	13	TRBD1
CASRLASGSPNEQFF	TGTGCAAGTCGCTTGGCTAGCGGGAGTCCCAATGAGCAGTTCTTC	-	TRBV12-2	TRBJ2-1	15	-
CASSPPTGTDTQYF	TGTGCCAGCTCACCCCCCACAGGAACAGATACGCAGTATTTT	-	TRBV18	TRBJ2-3	14	-
CAWSVRYGYEQYF	TGTGCCTGGAGTGTGCGTTATGGCTACGAGCAGTACTTC	-	TRBV30	TRBJ2-7	13	-
CASSHARREANVLTF	TGTGCCAGCAGCCACGCTAGACGGGAAGCCAACGTCCTGACTTTC	-	TRBV27	TRBJ2-6	15	-
CASSSWRGNTEAFF	TGTGCCAGTAGTTCCTGGCGGGGGAACACTGAAGCTTTCTTT	-	TRBV19	TRBJ1-1	14	-
CASRPHEASTFF	TGTGCCAGCAGGCCCCATGAGGCTAGCACGTTCTTC	-	TRBV12-3/TRBV12-4	TRBJ2-1	12	-
CASTTPGNSSPLHF	TGTGCCAGTACCACACCGGGAAATAGCTCACCCCTCCACTTT	-	TRBV19	TRBJ1-6	14	-
CASSRQGYGYTF	TGTGCCAGCAGTCGACAGGGCTATGGCTACACCTTC	-	TRBV28	TRBJ1-2	12	TRBD1
CASSLQVPSNTGELFF	TGCGCCAGCAGCTTACAGGTACCCTCGAACACCGGGGAGCTGTTTTTT	-	TRBV5-1	TRBJ2-2	16	-
CASGSRSPTGTSAKETQYF	TGTGCTAGTGGTTCCCGATCCCCCACCGGGACTAGCGCAAAAGAGACCCAGTACTTC	-	TRBV12-5	TRBJ2-5	19	TRBD2
CASSLELARPYEQYF	TGCGCCAGCAGCTTGGAACTAGCGCGGCCCTACGAGCAGTACTTC	-	TRBV5-1	TRBJ2-7	15	TRBD2
CASSIWLAGGPVGQFF	TGTGCCAGTAGTATTTGGCTAGCGGGAGGGCCCGTCGGGCAGTTCTTC	-	TRBV19	TRBJ2-1	16	TRBD2
CATSRASGTLYEQYF	TGTGCCACCAGCAGAGCTAGCGGGACGCTCTACGAGCAGTACTTC	few	TRBV15	TRBJ2-7	15	TRBD2